This T cell receptor (beta chain) was observed in a study of blood T cell repertoires in COVID-19. The wider study: Sites in the United States, Italy and Spain provided acute and convalescent COVID-19 samples. PBMCs, B-cell-depleted T cells, or T cells provided the cDNA or gDNA that made up the material.

Cohort assignment relied on participant-reported clinical history. Study processing details: For nucleated cells, counts were estimated from reference gene primer amplification. Produced via immunoSEQ multiplex PCR; TCRdb's table is partial and in-frame only. V and J calls and clone size are copied from that table; D and trimming were computed from the DNA. The sample holds some 400,000 clones; approximately 90% are singletons and the top ten take roughly 1.1%. The CDR3 sequence is 14 residues long. V dropped 3 bases and J dropped 5 bases, with 13 bases sitting between them. Germline CDR1 and CDR2: LGHNA and YNFKEQ.

The V call is TRBV4-2, the J call TRBJ2-5; possibly TRBD2 for D (6 bases). The sequence came from a young man who had recovered from COVID-19. Sequenced input: PBMCs or T cells enriched from blood (not recorded which). Written as DNA, the CDR3 is TGTGCCAGCAGCCAGAGCCAACGGGGGGAGACCCAGTACTTC. Its protein product is CASSQSQRGETQYF.